This T cell receptor beta chain was found in a study of blood T cell repertoires in COVID-19. The table came from immunoSEQ multiplex PCR; TCRdb's copy has only in-frame clones and leaves some out. The profile covers under 300,000 clones, with roughly four fifths appearing a single time and over 12% taken by the ten largest. CDR3 length equals 15 residues. Trimming took off 2 bases at V and 4 bases at J, with 11 bases between the two ends. Per the germline V gene, CDR1 is KGHSH and CDR2 is LQKENI. Participants reported their clinical history, and cohort assignment relied on those reports. V gene TRBV18 combines with J gene TRBJ2-2, with a tentative D call TRBD1 (6 bases). The sample comprised PBMCs or T cells enriched from blood (not recorded which). The TCR originated in a man aged 40-55 years who had recovered from COVID-19. CDR3: CASSPVQGGTGELFF. CDR3 DNA sequence: TGTGCCAGCTCACCAGTACAGGGCGGCACCGGGGAGCTGTTTTTT.